Below are 14 T cell receptor beta chains sequenced from a single sample in a study of response to subunit inactivated influenza vaccine. TCRdb called the RT-PCR reads again in MiXCR, with one record for every CDR3 protein. Of hundreds of thousands of distinct CDR3 sequences listed, 6% to 9% are singletons. Sequencing used PBMCs from blood, obtained roughly 24 months after vaccination. The receptor set was obtained from a man aged 50-75 years who received an inactivated influenza vaccine.

This clonotype showed up just a few times. The chain employs TRBV6-2 or TRBV6-3 and TRBJ2-3, with TRBD1 identical over 9 bases. The CDR3 is made up of 16 amino acids. V was clipped by 2 bases and J by 6 bases; unmatched bases: 9. In germline, CDR1 is MNHEY, CDR2 SVGEGT. CDR3 nucleotides: TGTGCCAGCAGTTACGCCTCGACAGGGGGAGTGGATACGCAGTATTTT. Translation: CASSYASTGGVDTQYF.

This clonotype was recorded at least ten times. The V and J genes are TRBV7-9 and TRBJ2-7, with D perhaps assigned TRBD1 or TRBD2 (5 bases each). From germline, CDR1 is SEHNR and CDR2 FQNEAQ (reference sequence). The length of the CDR3 is 13 residues. V shed 4 bases and J shed 4 bases, with 11 bases lying between them. This CDR3 reads CASSSLGGYEQYF. Written as DNA, the CDR3 is TGTGCCAGCAGCTCTCTTGGGGGTTACGAGCAGTACTTC.

This clonotype appeared many times. The CDR3 nucleotides read TGTGCCATCAGTGATGGTAGCGGGAGAAGTAATGAGCAGTTCTTC. Translated: CAISDGSGRSNEQFF. The gene calls are TRBV10-3 and TRBJ2-1; 9 positions match TRBD2. V gave up 3 bases and J gave up 7 bases; unmatched junction bases: 7. The CDR3 consists of 15 residues. CDR1 and CDR2 from the germline V gene are ENHRY and SYGVKD.

This clonotype was observed many times. V gene TRBV4-1 combines with J gene TRBJ1-2, with D unresolved. This CDR3 comprises 12 residues. Germline loops: CDR1 MGHRA, CDR2 YSYEKL. With 0 bases removed from V and 6 bases from J, the gap between germline ends came to 5 bases. The CDR3 here is CASSQEEDGYTF. The CDR3 bases are TGCGCCAGCAGCCAAGAGGAAGATGGCTACACCTTC.

The table lists this clonotype with a few counts. The CDR3, as DNA: TGCAGTGCTAAGGGACAGGGGGCACCGGGAGGTAGCACAGATACGCAGTATTTT. Its protein product is CSAKGQGAPGGSTDTQYF. The V gene is TRBV20-1, the J gene TRBJ2-3, with 12 bases identical to TRBD1. The J segment lost 0 bases and the V segment lost 4 bases, leaving 11 bases of the junction unmatched. Germline V gene lookup returns CDR1 DFQATT and CDR2 SNEGSKA (reference sequence). The CDR3 is made up of 18 amino acids.

The chain recombines TRBV20-1 with TRBJ1-1; D unresolved. The CDR3 length is 14 residues. Germline V gene sequence: CDR1 DFQATT, CDR2 SNEGSKA (reference sequence). Trimming took 3 bases from V and 1 from J, leaving 12 bases between them. CDR3 protein: CSARPGAGNTEAFF. CDR3 DNA: TGCAGTGCTAGGCCGGGAGCGGGGAACACTGAAGCTTTCTTT.

This chain links TRBV6-1 with TRBJ2-3, with 8 bases fitting TRBD2. V was clipped by 6 bases and J by 2 bases; unmatched bases: 7. CDR1 MNHNS and CDR2 SASEGT come from the germline V gene. The CDR3 loop spans 15 amino acids. This CDR3 reads CASSPISGTTDTQYF. Here the CDR3 DNA reads TGTGCCAGCAGCCCGATTAGCGGGACCACAGATACGCAGTATTTT.

V and J are TRBV20-1 and TRBJ2-2; TRBD2 matches 11 bases. The germline V gene has CDR1 DFQATT and CDR2 SNEGSKA (reference sequence). The CDR3 has 17 amino acids. Trimming took 3 bases from V and 0 from J; bases not matched to a gene: 6. CDR3 coding DNA: TGCAGTGCTAGGGGACTAGCGGCGCAGCCGAACACCGGGGAGCTGTTTTTT. Protein: CSARGLAAQPNTGELFF.

This clonotype turned up a few times. This chain links TRBV6-1 with TRBJ2-5; TRBD1 is a possible D gene (5 bases). Germline V lookup: CDR1 MNHNS, CDR2 SASEGT. Trimming cost V 3 bases and J 2 bases, with 10 bases left between them. The CDR3 extends over 14 amino acids. The CDR3 DNA reads TGTGCCAGCAGTGATTCAGGGATGCAAGAGACCCAGTACTTC. Its protein is CASSDSGMQETQYF.

J is TRBJ1-2 and V is TRBV5-4; 9 bases are shared with TRBD1. V shed 4 bases, J shed 3 bases, and the junction held 10 bases outside the gene matches. There are 16 residues in the CDR3. Germline lookup yields CDR1 SGHNT and CDR2 YYREEE (reference sequence). CDR3 bases: TGTGCCAGCAGCCCCTTACAGGGGGCGTTGGACTATGGCTACACCTTC. Protein product: CASSPLQGALDYGYTF. The full variable domain, in which reference TRBV5-4 and TRBJ1-2 provide the parts outside the CDR3, is ETGVTQSPTHLIKTRGQQVTLRCSSQSGHNTVSWYQQALGQGPQFIFQYYREEENGRGNFPPRFSGLQFPNYSSELNVNALELDDSALYLCASSPLQGALDYGYTFGSGTRLTVV.

The rearrangement links TRBV5-1 to TRBJ2-1; 8 bases are shared with TRBD2. Germline assignment: CDR1 SGHRS and CDR2 YFSETQ. Trimming cost V 4 bases and J 5 bases; bases outside gene matches: 8. The length of the CDR3 is 15 residues. The CDR3 DNA is TGCGCCAGCAGCACCACTAGCGGAATTGACAATGAGCAGTTCTTC. Its protein is CASSTTSGIDNEQFF. Full variable domain (remainder filled in from reference TRBV5-1 and TRBJ2-1): KAGVTQTPRYLIKTRGQQVTLSCSPISGHRSVSWYQQTPGQGLQFLFEYFSETQRNKGNFPGRFSGRQFSNSRSEMNVSTLELGDSALYLCASSTTSGIDNEQFFGPGTRLTVL.

V is TRBV5-1 and J is TRBJ1-1; no firm D call. V was trimmed by 2 bases and J by 1 base, leaving 9 bases between them. Germline V gene data show CDR1 as SGHRS and CDR2 as YFSETQ. The CDR3 covers 14 residues. The CDR3 nucleotides read TGCGCCAGCAGCTTCGGCAAAGCGAACACTGAAGCTTTCTTT. Translated, it gives CASSFGKANTEAFF.

The chain recombines TRBV19 with TRBJ2-7; D might be TRBD2 (5 bases). Germline V gene lookup returns CDR1 LNHDA and CDR2 SQIVND (reference sequence). V lost 2 bases and J lost 3, with 14 bases in between. The CDR3 has 15 amino acids. The CDR3 nucleotides are TGTGCCAGTAGTATAACGGCTAGCCTCCGCTACGAGCAGTACTTC. It yields the protein CASSITASLRYEQYF.

This clonotype was counted many times. The chain is built from TRBV12-3 or TRBV12-4 and TRBJ2-1; D ambiguous. V gave up 3 bases and J gave up 0 bases, with 9 bases separating them. The CDR3 extends over 15 amino acids. The CDR3 reads CASSLGIGSYNEQFF. CDR3 nucleotides: TGTGCCAGCAGTTTGGGGATTGGCTCCTACAATGAGCAGTTCTTC.